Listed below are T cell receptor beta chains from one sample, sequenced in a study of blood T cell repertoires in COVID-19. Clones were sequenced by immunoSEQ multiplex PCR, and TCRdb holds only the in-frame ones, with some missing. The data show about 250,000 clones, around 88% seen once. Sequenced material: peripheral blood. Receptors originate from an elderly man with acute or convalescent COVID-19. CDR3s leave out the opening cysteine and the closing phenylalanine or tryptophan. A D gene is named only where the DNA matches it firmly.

cdr3_aa: ASSLGTSEYNEQF; d_call: TRBD2; v_call: TRBV13
cdr3_aa: ASSAGQGGNSPLH; d_call: TRBD1; v_call: TRBV5-4
cdr3_aa: ASSEWTGTDTQY; d_call: NA; v_call: TRBV2
cdr3_aa: ASSLVTGTEAF; d_call: NA; v_call: TRBV12-3/TRBV12-4
cdr3_aa: ASSPTRERIYGYT; d_call: NA; v_call: TRBV3-1/TRBV3-2
cdr3_aa: ATSRDLSGNTIY; d_call: NA; v_call: TRBV15
cdr3_aa: ASSPGTVLSCAEAF; d_call: TRBD1; v_call: TRBV11-3
cdr3_aa: ASSLGLAGQAR; d_call: TRBD2; v_call: TRBV7-3
cdr3_aa: ASSPGLAVLGVQY; d_call: TRBD2; v_call: TRBV6-5
cdr3_aa: ASSSQGLSTEAF; d_call: NA; v_call: TRBV19
cdr3_aa: ASSFPNEGGNQPQH; d_call: NA; v_call: TRBV28
cdr3_aa: ASVQGNQPQH; d_call: NA; v_call: TRBV28
cdr3_aa: ASSSVPNEKLF; d_call: NA; v_call: TRBV5-1